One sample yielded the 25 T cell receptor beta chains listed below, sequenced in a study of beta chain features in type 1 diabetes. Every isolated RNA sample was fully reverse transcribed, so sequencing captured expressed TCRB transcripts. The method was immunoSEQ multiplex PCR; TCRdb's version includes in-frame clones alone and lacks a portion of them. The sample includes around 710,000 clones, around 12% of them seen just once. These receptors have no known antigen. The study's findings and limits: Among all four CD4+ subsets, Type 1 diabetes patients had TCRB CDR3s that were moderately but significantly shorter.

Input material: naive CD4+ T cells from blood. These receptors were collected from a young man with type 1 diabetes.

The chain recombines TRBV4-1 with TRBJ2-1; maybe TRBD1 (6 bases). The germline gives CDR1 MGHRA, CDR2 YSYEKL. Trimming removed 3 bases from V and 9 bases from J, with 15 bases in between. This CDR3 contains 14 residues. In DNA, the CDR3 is TGCGCCAGCAGCCAGGAACAGGGTACGGGTGAGCAGTTCTTC. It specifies CASSQEQGTGEQFF.

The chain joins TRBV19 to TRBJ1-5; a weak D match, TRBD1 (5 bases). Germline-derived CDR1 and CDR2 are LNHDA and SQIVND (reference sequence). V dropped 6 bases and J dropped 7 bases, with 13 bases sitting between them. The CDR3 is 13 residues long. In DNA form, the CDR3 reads TGTGCCAGTAGCTACCAGGGTAACCAGCCCCAGCATTTT. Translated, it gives CASSYQGNQPQHF.

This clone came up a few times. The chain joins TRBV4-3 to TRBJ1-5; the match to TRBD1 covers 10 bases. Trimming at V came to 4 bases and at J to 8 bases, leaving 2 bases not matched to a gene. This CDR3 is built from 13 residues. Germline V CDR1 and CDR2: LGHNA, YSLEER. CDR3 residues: CASSRDRGEPQHF. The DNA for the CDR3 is TGCGCCAGCAGCCGGGACAGGGGAGAGCCCCAGCATTTT.

CDR3 in amino acids: CASSVEVGGTEAFF. The CDR3, as DNA: TGTGCCAGCAGCGTAGAAGTCGGAGGCACTGAAGCTTTCTTT. The V and J genes are TRBV9 and TRBJ1-1; D call uncertain. The CDR3 extends over 14 amino acids. Trimming took 0 bases from V and 4 from J, leaving 10 bases between them. Looked up from germline, CDR1 is SGDLS and CDR2 is YYNGEE.

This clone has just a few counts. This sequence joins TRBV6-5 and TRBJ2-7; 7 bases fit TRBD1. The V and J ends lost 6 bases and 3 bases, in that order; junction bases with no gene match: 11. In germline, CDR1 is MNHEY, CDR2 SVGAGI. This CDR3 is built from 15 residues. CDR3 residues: CASRAKSTGIYEQYF. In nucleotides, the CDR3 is TGTGCCAGCAGAGCGAAGTCGACAGGGATCTACGAGCAGTACTTC.

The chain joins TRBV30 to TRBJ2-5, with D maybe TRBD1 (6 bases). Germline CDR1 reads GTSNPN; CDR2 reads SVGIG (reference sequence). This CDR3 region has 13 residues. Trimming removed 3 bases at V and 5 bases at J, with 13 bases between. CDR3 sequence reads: CAWRGALWETQYF. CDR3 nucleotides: TGTGCCTGGAGGGGGGCCCTGTGGGAGACCCAGTACTTC.

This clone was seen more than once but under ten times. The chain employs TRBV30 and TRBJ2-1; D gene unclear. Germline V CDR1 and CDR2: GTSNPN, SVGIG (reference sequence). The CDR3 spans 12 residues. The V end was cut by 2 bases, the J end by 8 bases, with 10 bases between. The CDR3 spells CAWSLTRHEQFF. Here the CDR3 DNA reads TGTGCCTGGAGTTTGACCCGGCATGAGCAGTTCTTC.

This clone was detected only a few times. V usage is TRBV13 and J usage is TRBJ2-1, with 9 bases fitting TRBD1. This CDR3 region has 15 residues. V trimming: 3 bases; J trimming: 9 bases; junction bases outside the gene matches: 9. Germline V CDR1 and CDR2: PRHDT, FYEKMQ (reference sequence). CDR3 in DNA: TGTGCCAGCAGCTTGGACAGGGGAGGCCGGAGTGAGCAGTTCTTC. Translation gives CASSLDRGGRSEQFF.

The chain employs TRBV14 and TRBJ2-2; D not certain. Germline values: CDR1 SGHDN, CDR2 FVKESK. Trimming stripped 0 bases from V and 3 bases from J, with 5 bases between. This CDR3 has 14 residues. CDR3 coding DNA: TGTGCCAGCAGCCAAGAGCCCGACACCGGGGAGCTGTTTTTT. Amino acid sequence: CASSQEPDTGELFF.

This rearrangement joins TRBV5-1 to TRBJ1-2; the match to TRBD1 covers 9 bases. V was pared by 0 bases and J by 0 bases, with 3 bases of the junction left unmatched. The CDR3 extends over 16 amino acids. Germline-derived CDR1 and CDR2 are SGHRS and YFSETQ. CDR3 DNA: TGCGCCAGCAGCTTGGGCCGGGACAGGGCTAACTATGGCTACACCTTC. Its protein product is CASSLGRDRANYGYTF.

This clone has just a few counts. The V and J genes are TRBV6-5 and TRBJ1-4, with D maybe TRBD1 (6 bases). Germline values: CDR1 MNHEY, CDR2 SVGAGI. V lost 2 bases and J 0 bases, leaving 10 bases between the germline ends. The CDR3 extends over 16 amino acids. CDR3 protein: CASSYRGVSTNEKLFF. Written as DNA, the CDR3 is TGTGCCAGCAGTTACAGGGGGGTTTCAACTAATGAAAAACTGTTTTTT.

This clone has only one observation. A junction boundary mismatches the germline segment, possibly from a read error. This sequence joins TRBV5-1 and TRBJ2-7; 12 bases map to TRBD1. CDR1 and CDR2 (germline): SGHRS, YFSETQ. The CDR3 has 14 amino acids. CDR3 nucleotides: TGCACCAGCAGCCCGGGACAGGGGGCCAACGAGCAGTACTTC. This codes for CTSSPGQGANEQYF.

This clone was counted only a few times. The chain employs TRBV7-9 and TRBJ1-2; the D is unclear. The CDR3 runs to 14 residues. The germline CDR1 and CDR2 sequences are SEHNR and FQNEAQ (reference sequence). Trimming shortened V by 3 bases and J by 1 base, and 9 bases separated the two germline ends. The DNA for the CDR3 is TGTGCCAGCAGCTTTGCTGGACTTAACTATGGCTACACCTTC. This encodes CASSFAGLNYGYTF.

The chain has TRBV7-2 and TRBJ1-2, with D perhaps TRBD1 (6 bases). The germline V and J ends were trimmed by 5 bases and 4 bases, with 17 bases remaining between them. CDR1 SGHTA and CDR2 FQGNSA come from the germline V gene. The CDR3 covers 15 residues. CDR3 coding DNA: TGTGCCAGCAGCGCCGGGACACGACTTCCCTATGGCTACACCTTC. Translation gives CASSAGTRLPYGYTF. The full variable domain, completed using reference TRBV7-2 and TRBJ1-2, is GAGVSQSPSNKVTEKGKDVELRCDPISGHTALYWYRQSLGQGLEFLIYFQGNSAPDKSGLPSDRFSAERTGGSVSTLTIQRTQQEDSAVYLCASSAGTRLPYGYTFGSGTRLTVV.

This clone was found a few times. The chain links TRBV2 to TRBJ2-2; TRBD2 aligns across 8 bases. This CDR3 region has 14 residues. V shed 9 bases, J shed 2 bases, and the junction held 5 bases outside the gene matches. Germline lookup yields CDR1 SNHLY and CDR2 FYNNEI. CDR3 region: CARGAGANTGELFF. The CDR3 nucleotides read TGTGCCAGAGGAGCGGGGGCCAACACCGGGGAGCTGTTTTTT.

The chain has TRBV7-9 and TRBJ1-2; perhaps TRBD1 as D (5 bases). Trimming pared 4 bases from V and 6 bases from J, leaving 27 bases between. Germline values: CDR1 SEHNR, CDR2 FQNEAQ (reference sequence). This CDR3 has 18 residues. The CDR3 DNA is TGTGCCAGCAGCTCACCGGAGGGACTGATCGCCAATGGCGATGGCTACACCTTC. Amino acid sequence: CASSSPEGLIANGDGYTF.

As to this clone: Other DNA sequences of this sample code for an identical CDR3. The CDR3 reads CSVERQGGYTF. DNA for the CDR3: TGCAGCGTTGAACGCCAGGGCGGCTACACCTTC. The chain is built from TRBV29-1 and TRBJ1-2, with D tentatively TRBD1 (5 bases). The CDR3 totals 11 residues. Per the germline V gene, CDR1 is SQVTM and CDR2 is ANQGSEA. Trimming cost V 2 bases and J 8 bases, with 9 bases left between them.

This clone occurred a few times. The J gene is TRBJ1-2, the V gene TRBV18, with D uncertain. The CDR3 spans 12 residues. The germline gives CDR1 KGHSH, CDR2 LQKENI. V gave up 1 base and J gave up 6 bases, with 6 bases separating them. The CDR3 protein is CASSPREHGYTF. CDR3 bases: TGTGCCAGCTCACCACGCGAGCATGGCTACACCTTC. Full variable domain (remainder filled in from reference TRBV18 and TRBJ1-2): NAGVMQNPRHLVRRRGQEARLRCSPMKGHSHVYWYRQLPEEGLKFMVYLQKENIIDESGMPKERFSAEFPKEGPSILRIQQVVRGDSAAYFCASSPREHGYTFGSGTRLTVV.

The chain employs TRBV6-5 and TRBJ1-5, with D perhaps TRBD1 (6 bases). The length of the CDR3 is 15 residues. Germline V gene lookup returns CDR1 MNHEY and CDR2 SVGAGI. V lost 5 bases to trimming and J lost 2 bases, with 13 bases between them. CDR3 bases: TGTGCCAGCAGTCCCTACAGGGATGGCAATCAGCCCCAGCATTTT. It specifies CASSPYRDGNQPQHF.

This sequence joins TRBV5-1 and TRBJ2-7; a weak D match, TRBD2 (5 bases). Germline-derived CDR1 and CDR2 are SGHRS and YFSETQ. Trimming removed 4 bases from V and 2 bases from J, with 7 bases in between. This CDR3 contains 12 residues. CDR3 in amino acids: CASSRGTYEQYF. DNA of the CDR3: TGCGCCAGCAGCAGAGGGACCTACGAGCAGTACTTC.

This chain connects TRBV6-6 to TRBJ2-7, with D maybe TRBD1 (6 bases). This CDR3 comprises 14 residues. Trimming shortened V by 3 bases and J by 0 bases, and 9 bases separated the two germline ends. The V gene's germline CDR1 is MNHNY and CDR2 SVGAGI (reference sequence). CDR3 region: CASSYKDSSYEQYF. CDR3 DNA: TGTGCCAGCAGTTATAAGGACAGCTCCTACGAGCAGTACTTC.

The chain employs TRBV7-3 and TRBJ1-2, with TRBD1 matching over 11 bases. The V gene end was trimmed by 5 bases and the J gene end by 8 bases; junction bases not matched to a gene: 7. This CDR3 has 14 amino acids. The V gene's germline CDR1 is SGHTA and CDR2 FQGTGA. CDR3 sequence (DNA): TGTGCCAGCAGCGCCGGACAGGGGGCGAGGGGCTACACCTTC. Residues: CASSAGQGARGYTF.

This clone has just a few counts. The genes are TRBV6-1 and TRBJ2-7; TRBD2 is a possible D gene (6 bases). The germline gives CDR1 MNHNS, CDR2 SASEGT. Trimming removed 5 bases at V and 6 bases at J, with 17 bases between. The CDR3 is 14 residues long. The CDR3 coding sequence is TGTGCCAGCAGTCCACGGAGGGGAGCGCCCGAGCAGTACTTC. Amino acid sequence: CASSPRRGAPEQYF.

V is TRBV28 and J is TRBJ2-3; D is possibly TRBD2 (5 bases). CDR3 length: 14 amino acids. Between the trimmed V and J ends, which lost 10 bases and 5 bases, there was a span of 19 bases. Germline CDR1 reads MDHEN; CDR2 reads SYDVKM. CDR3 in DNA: TGTGCCACCACGCGGGTAGAAGGTGAAGATACGCAGTATTTT. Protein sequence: CATTRVEGEDTQYF.

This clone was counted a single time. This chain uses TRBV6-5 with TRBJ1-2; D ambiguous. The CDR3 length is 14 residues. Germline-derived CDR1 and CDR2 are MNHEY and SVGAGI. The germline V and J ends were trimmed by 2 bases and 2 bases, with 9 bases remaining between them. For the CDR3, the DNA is TGTGCCAGCAGTTACGGCCGGGAAAACTATGGCTACACCTTC. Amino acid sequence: CASSYGRENYGYTF.